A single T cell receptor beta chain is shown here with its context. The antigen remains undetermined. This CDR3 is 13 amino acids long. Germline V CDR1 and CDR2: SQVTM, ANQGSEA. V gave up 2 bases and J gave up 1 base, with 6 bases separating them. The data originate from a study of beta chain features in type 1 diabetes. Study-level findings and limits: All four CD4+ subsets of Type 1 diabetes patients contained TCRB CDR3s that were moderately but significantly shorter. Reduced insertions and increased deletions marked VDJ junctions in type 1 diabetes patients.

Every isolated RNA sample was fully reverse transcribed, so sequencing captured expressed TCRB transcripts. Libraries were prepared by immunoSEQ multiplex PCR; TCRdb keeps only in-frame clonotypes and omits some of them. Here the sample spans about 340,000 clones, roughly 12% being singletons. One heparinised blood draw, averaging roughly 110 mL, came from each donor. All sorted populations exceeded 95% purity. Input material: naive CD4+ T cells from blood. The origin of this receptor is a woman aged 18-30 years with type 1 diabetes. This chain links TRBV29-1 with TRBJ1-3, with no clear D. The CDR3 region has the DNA TGCAGCGTTGAAACAGTATCTGGAAACACCATATATTTT. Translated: CSVETVSGNTIYF.